This T cell receptor (beta chain) was retrieved from a study of blood T cell repertoires in COVID-19. Study-level background: Collection of acute and convalescent COVID-19 samples took place in the United States, Italy and Spain. PBMCs, B-cell-depleted T cells, or T cells were the source of the cDNA or gDNA that made up the material.

Profiled with immunoSEQ multiplex PCR; TCRdb holds only in-frame clones, not every one. The sample includes about 180,000 clones, 70% to 90% of them seen just once. Regarding this clone: Other nucleotide sequences from this sample produce the same CDR3.

Specimen: peripheral blood. This receptor was identified in a woman in her twenties or thirties with active or convalescent COVID-19.

CDR3 protein: CASSVTGQANSPLHF. CDR3 bases: TGTGCCAGCAGCGTAACGGGACAGGCGAATTCACCCCTCCACTTT. V gene TRBV9 combines with J gene TRBJ1-6; TRBD1 matches 8 bases. The CDR3 is made up of 15 amino acids. Per the germline V gene, CDR1 is SGDLS and CDR2 is YYNGEE. V shed 1 base, J shed 7 bases, and the junction held 4 bases outside the gene matches.